This T cell receptor beta chain was sequenced in a study of response to subunit inactivated influenza vaccine. Study results and limitations: Every seasonal influenza vaccination brings in few new T cells, the authors suggested.

TCRdb ran MiXCR on the RT-PCR reads and lists one entry per CDR3 protein. Among more than 550,000 distinct CDR3 sequences listed, around 11% were seen once. Comment on this clonotype: Its specificity is unknown.

After removal of 5 bases from V and 6 bases from J, the junction contained 10 bases not matched to a gene. The CDR3 extends over 15 amino acids. Germline CDR1 and CDR2: MDHEN and SYDVKM. This sample also appeared in a second study, on T cells expressing NK-cell markers. Per that study: TCR beta cDNA was made by 5'RACE template switching with UMIs. Repertoires of TCR beta were obtained from T cells sorted as CD3+CD56+NKG2C+, CD3+CD56+NKG2C- and CD3+CD56-NKG2C+. One of eight sequenced donors was HCMV-seronegative; the other seven were seropositive.

This specimen was PBMCs from blood, taken on the day of vaccination. This receptor was identified in a man in his fifties who received an inactivated influenza vaccine. This chain joins TRBV28 and TRBJ2-1, with 7 positions matching TRBD2. In DNA form, the CDR3 reads TGTGCCAGCAGTCTCCAGCGGGGTGTCGGCAATGAGCAGTTCTTC. Residues: CASSLQRGVGNEQFF.